Following are 32 T cell receptor beta chains from one sample sequenced in a study. TCRdb used MiXCR to reprocess the 5' RACE reads, holding one entry per CDR3 protein. The sample carries over 55,000 distinct CDR3 sequences, roughly 30% recorded once. The sequenced sample consisted of tumor-infiltrating memory CD4+ T cells sorted from the breast tumor. The sample's subset: memory CD4+ T cells, CD4+CD45RO+CD25-. These receptors all come from a female donor with breast cancer.

About this clonotype: Given a much more abundant clone one base away, this may be a read error. The CDR3 carries no conserved terminal phenylalanine or tryptophan, so it likely arises from a read error. The V call is TRBV5-1, the J call TRBJ2-3, with D hard to call. The germline CDR1 and CDR2 sequences are SGHRS and YFSETQ. The length of the CDR3 is 11 residues. Trimming removed 3 bases from V and 7 bases from J, with 6 bases in between. CDR3 protein: CASSSSNTQYC. CDR3 bases: TGCGCCAGCAGCTCCTCGAATACGCAGTATTGT.

This clonotype has only a few counts. The chain combines TRBV7-2 with TRBJ2-5, with D possibly being TRBD1 or TRBD2 (6 bases each). Trimming cost V 1 base and J 4 bases, with 10 bases left between them. CDR1 and CDR2 (germline): SGHTA, FQGNSA. The CDR3 has 14 residues. In nucleotides, the CDR3 is TGTGCCAGCAGCTTAGAACGGGGGCGAGAGACCCAGTACTTC. Translation gives CASSLERGRETQYF.

This chain joins TRBV5-1 and TRBJ2-7, with TRBD1 as a possible D gene (6 bases). This CDR3 region has 14 residues. Germline V gene lookup returns CDR1 SGHRS and CDR2 YFSETQ. V was cut by 1 base and J by 6 bases, with 14 bases left in between. CDR3 protein: CASSLSGTSSEQYF. Written as DNA, the CDR3 is TGCGCCAGCAGCTTGTCAGGGACATCGTCCGAGCAGTACTTC. The full variable domain, completed using reference TRBV5-1 and TRBJ2-7, is KAGVTQTPRYLIKTRGQQVTLSCSPISGHRSVSWYQQTPGQGLQFLFEYFSETQRNKGNFPGRFSGRQFSNSRSEMNVSTLELGDSALYLCASSLSGTSSEQYFGPGTRLTVT.

In regard to this clonotype: One base away lies a much larger clone, so this may be a sequencing read error. This sequence joins TRBV7-2 and TRBJ1-2; 11 nucleotides align to TRBD1. Germline loops: CDR1 SGHTA, CDR2 FQGNSA. The CDR3 length is 13 residues. The J segment lost 9 bases and the V segment lost 1 base, leaving 1 base of the junction unmatched. In DNA, the CDR3 is TGTGCCAGCAGCTTAGGGACAGGGGGCAGCTACACCTTC. Translating gives CASSLGTGGSYTF.

This clonotype has only a few counts. This rearrangement joins TRBV6-5 to TRBJ1-6; no definite D call. The CDR3 extends over 16 amino acids. Germline values: CDR1 MNHEY, CDR2 SVGAGI. Trimming left V 2 bases short and J 8 bases short, with 16 bases between. CDR3 sequence (DNA): TGTGCCAGCAGTTACGGTGTAGGGATTACGGATTCACCCCTCCACTTT. Translated: CASSYGVGITDSPLHF.

This clonotype turned up a few times. This chain joins TRBV25-1 and TRBJ2-7; D gene unclear. The CDR3 runs 14 residues. Germline assignment: CDR1 MGHDK and CDR2 SYGVNS. The V gene lost 4 bases and the J gene lost 2 bases, with 12 bases spanning the gap. CDR3 sequence (DNA): TGTGCCAGCAGTGTGGCCTTCGCCACCTACGAGCAGTACTTC. Residues: CASSVAFATYEQYF.

This clonotype appeared a few times. The chain links TRBV10-3 to TRBJ2-7; 10 bases align to TRBD2. CDR3 length equals 13 residues. Germline CDR1 reads ENHRY; CDR2 reads SYGVKD. Trimming took 6 bases from V and 4 from J; bases not matched to a gene: 3. This chain's CDR3 is CAISPSGSYEQYF. The CDR3 bases are TGTGCCATCAGCCCTAGCGGGAGTTACGAGCAGTACTTC.

CDR3 amino acids: CASSPFRTNTEAFF. The DNA for the CDR3 is TGTGCCAGCAGTCCTTTTCGAACCAACACTGAAGCTTTCTTT. The chain couples TRBV7-2 to TRBJ1-1; D uncertain. Trimming removed 6 bases from V and 2 bases from J, with 13 bases in between. There are 14 residues in the CDR3. The germline V gene has CDR1 SGHTA and CDR2 FQGNSA.

This clonotype came up a few times. This chain links TRBV6-6 with TRBJ1-1; 8 positions match TRBD1. Germline CDR1 and CDR2: MNHNY and SVGAGI (reference sequence). This CDR3 region has 14 residues. With 4 bases clipped from V and 3 bases from J, the junction kept 4 bases outside the gene matches. CDR3 coding DNA: TGTGCCAGCAGTTCCCAGGGGGCGGACACTGAAGCTTTCTTT. Amino acids: CASSSQGADTEAFF.

This clonotype was detected a few times. The CDR3 sequence is CASSRGTLDEQFF. The DNA for the CDR3 is TGTGCCAGCAGCCGAGGTACTCTGGATGAGCAGTTCTTC. The V call is TRBV5-6, the J call TRBJ2-1; D is undetermined. Trimming took 4 bases from V and 8 from J, leaving 13 bases between them. CDR3 size: 13 residues. The germline CDR1 and CDR2 sequences are SGHDT and YYEEEE.

With respect to this clonotype: This CDR3 fails to terminate in the conserved phenylalanine or tryptophan, so it likely reflects a read error. The gene calls are TRBV5-1 and TRBJ2-5, with 9 bases matching TRBD1. In germline, CDR1 is SGHRS, CDR2 YFSETQ. This CDR3 has 14 residues. V was clipped by 5 bases and J by 3 bases; unmatched bases: 5. CDR3 nucleotides: TGCGCCAGCAGTCTCGGGACAGGGAAAGAGACCCAGTACTTA. Its protein product is CASSLGTGKETQYL.

This clonotype was found many times. The rearrangement joins TRBV7-3 to TRBJ2-1, with D unresolved. The V gene lost 5 bases and the J gene lost 9 bases, with 14 bases spanning the gap. Germline V CDR1 and CDR2: SGHTA, FQGTGA. There are 13 residues in the CDR3. In DNA, the CDR3 is TGTGCCAGCAGCGTCGGGTCTTCGGGTGAGCAGTTCTTC. Translation: CASSVGSSGEQFF.

This clonotype was seen a few times. The V call is TRBV9, the J call TRBJ2-3, with D possibly being TRBD1 or TRBD2 (5 bases each). Germline loops: CDR1 SGDLS, CDR2 YYNGEE. There are 14 residues in the CDR3. V dropped 3 bases and J dropped 5 bases, with 13 bases sitting between them. The CDR3 DNA sequence: TGTGCCAGCAGCGAGGGAGTGAGGGGAGATACGCAGTATTTT. This encodes CASSEGVRGDTQYF.

This clonotype was observed a handful of times. The chain combines TRBV5-8 with TRBJ2-6, with D possibly being TRBD1 (5 bases). Per the germline V gene, CDR1 is SGHTS and CDR2 is YDEGEE. V lost 4 bases and J 2 bases, leaving 16 bases between the germline ends. This CDR3 comprises 17 residues. CDR3 sequence reads: CASSPRAVGAGANVLTF. The CDR3 DNA reads as TGTGCCAGCAGCCCCAGGGCTGTTGGGGCTGGGGCCAACGTCCTGACTTTC.

This clonotype was observed a few times. The chain uses TRBV7-2 and TRBJ1-1, with no clear D. V was clipped by 4 bases and J by 1 base, with 7 bases between them. CDR3 length: 13 amino acids. Per the germline V gene, CDR1 is SGHTA and CDR2 is FQGNSA. The CDR3 nucleotides are TGTGCCAGCAGCTCCCACAGGAACACTGAAGCTTTCTTT. Translating gives CASSSHRNTEAFF.

The CDR3 sequence is CASSPGTERYAQYF. The CDR3, as DNA: TGCGCCAGCAGCCCTGGGACAGAGAGGTATGCGCAGTATTTT. The V and J genes are TRBV5-1 and TRBJ2-3; 7 bases are shared with TRBD1. Trimming removed 4 bases from V and 10 bases from J; junction bases left unmatched: 12. This CDR3 has 14 amino acids. The germline gives CDR1 SGHRS, CDR2 YFSETQ. Full variable domain (remainder filled in from reference TRBV5-1 and TRBJ2-3): KAGVTQTPRYLIKTRGQQVTLSCSPISGHRSVSWYQQTPGQGLQFLFEYFSETQRNKGNFPGRFSGRQFSNSRSEMNVSTLELGDSALYLCASSPGTERYAQYFGPGTRLTVL.

The chain couples TRBV6-1 to TRBJ1-2; D may be TRBD1 (5 bases). The germline V and J ends were trimmed by 0 bases and 6 bases, with 14 bases remaining between them. This CDR3 is 15 amino acids long. Germline loops: CDR1 MNHNS, CDR2 SASEGT. The CDR3 here is CASSEAAGQWDGYTF. CDR3 coding DNA: TGTGCCAGCAGTGAAGCTGCGGGGCAGTGGGATGGCTACACCTTC.

This clonotype was seen a few times. The CDR3 reads CASSLVAGGQGTQYF. The CDR3 region has the DNA TGTGCCAGCAGCTTAGTCGCGGGAGGGCAGGGGACCCAGTACTTC. J is TRBJ2-5 and V is TRBV7-2, with TRBD2 identical over 9 bases. V lost 1 base to trimming and J lost 7 bases; unmatched junction nucleotides: 7. Germline loops: CDR1 SGHTA, CDR2 FQGNSA. The CDR3 runs to 15 residues.

The rearrangement uses TRBV20-1 and TRBJ2-7; 10 nucleotides align to TRBD2. This CDR3 spans 17 amino acids. CDR1 is DFQATT, CDR2 SNEGSKA, per germline (reference sequence). Unmatched junction bases numbered 10, after V lost 0 bases and J lost 2 bases. The CDR3: CSARDVLAGGGTYEQYF. CDR3 DNA sequence: TGCAGTGCTAGAGACGTGTTAGCGGGAGGAGGGACCTACGAGCAGTACTTC.

This chain uses TRBV28 with TRBJ2-6; 7 nucleotides align to TRBD2. Germline V gives CDR1 MDHEN, CDR2 SYDVKM. CDR3 length: 15 residues. Losses at the gene ends were 1 base for V and 5 bases for J; bases not matched to a gene: 2. The CDR3 DNA reads TGTGCCAGCAGTTTATCCGGGACTAGGGCCAACGTCCTGACTTTC. Amino acid sequence: CASSLSGTRANVLTF.

This clonotype has only a few counts. The chain has TRBV30 and TRBJ2-3; D unclear. The V end lost 2 bases, the J end lost 10 bases, and 10 bases lay between the germline ends. The CDR3 is made up of 11 amino acids. The V gene's germline CDR1 is GTSNPN and CDR2 SVGIG (reference sequence). The CDR3 bases are TGTGCCTGGAGTAACAGAGACTCGCAGTATTTT. Its translation is CAWSNRDSQYF.

V is TRBV5-1 and J is TRBJ1-2; 7 bases match TRBD1. Germline CDR1 reads SGHRS; CDR2 reads YFSETQ. This CDR3 comprises 14 residues. J was trimmed by 4 bases and V by 0 bases; bases with no gene match: 3. CDR3 coding DNA: TGCGCCAGCAGCTTGGGACAGGGCCTCTATGGCTACACCTTC. This gives the protein CASSLGQGLYGYTF. Combining the CDR3 with reference TRBV5-1 and TRBJ1-2 gives the whole variable domain KAGVTQTPRYLIKTRGQQVTLSCSPISGHRSVSWYQQTPGQGLQFLFEYFSETQRNKGNFPGRFSGRQFSNSRSEMNVSTLELGDSALYLCASSLGQGLYGYTFGSGTRLTVV.

As concerns this clonotype: A much larger clonotype is one base distant, so this may be a read error. The rearrangement uses TRBV6-5 and TRBJ1-2, with unresolved D. Looked up from germline, CDR1 is MNHEY and CDR2 is SVGAGI. The CDR3 is made up of 14 amino acids. Trimming stripped 7 bases from V and 6 bases from J, with 18 bases between. The CDR3 DNA is TGTGCCAGCACTCGGGTCCCCAGTACCAATGGCTACACCTTC. It yields the protein CASTRVPSTNGYTF.

This sequence joins TRBV15 and TRBJ1-5; no clear D. Germline assignment: CDR1 LNHNV and CDR2 YYDKDF (reference sequence). CDR3 length equals 13 residues. V lost 4 bases to trimming and J lost 5 bases, with 9 bases between them. The CDR3 is CATSTERDQPQHF. The CDR3 coding sequence is TGTGCCACCAGCACAGAGCGGGATCAGCCCCAGCATTTT.

This clonotype was counted many times. The V gene is TRBV6-5, the J gene TRBJ1-2; D is unclear. Germline lookup yields CDR1 MNHEY and CDR2 SVGAGI. The CDR3 is 12 residues long. Trimming shortened V by 5 bases and J by 8 bases, and 12 bases separated the two germline ends. CDR3 nucleotide sequence: TGTGCCAGCAGTGACCGACGGCGGGGCTACACCTTC. This gives the protein CASSDRRRGYTF.

This clonotype is labeled medium-sized. The rearrangement uses TRBV20-1 and TRBJ1-1; D remains ambiguous. The CDR3 consists of 11 residues. V lost 6 bases, J lost 1 base, and 6 bases lay in between. Germline V gene lookup returns CDR1 DFQATT and CDR2 SNEGSKA (reference sequence). The CDR3 bases are TGCAGTGCATGGGCGAACACTGAAGCTTTCTTT. Translated, it gives CSAWANTEAFF.

This clonotype counts as medium-sized (0.01 to 0.1%). The chain is built from TRBV7-3 and TRBJ1-2; D not resolved. The CDR3 contains 13 residues. Germline CDR1 SGHTA, CDR2 FQGTGA. Trimming took 0 bases from V and 8 from J, leaving 10 bases between them. The CDR3 loop reads CASSLTPVGGYTF. CDR3 coding DNA: TGTGCCAGCAGCTTAACCCCGGTAGGGGGCTACACCTTC.

The sample holds a few counts of this clonotype. The chain uses TRBV11-1 and TRBJ2-1; 7 bases line up with TRBD2. The CDR3 runs to 13 residues. Germline values: CDR1 SGHAT, CDR2 FQDESV (reference sequence). The J segment lost 15 bases and the V segment lost 5 bases, leaving 13 bases of the junction unmatched. Here the CDR3 reads CASSGTWAGDVFF. The CDR3 DNA reads TGTGCCAGCAGCGGAACCTGGGCGGGAGATGTGTTCTTC.

With respect to this clonotype: At one end, the junction sequence differs from germline, possibly due to a read error. This chain joins TRBV11-3 and TRBJ2-5; no firm D call. The germline CDR1 and CDR2 sequences are SGHNT and YENEEA. The CDR3 consists of 13 residues. Here the CDR3 reads CAGSLAAPPTQYF. The CDR3 DNA reads as TGTGCCGGCAGCTTAGCAGCTCCCCCAACCCAGTACTTC.

This clonotype showed up just a few times. The chain carries TRBV7-9 and TRBJ2-7; D is tentatively TRBD1 or TRBD2 (5 bases each). The CDR3 is 14 residues long. Germline V gene data show CDR1 as SEHNR and CDR2 as FQNEAQ (reference sequence). Deletions cut 5 bases from V and 2 bases from J, with 13 bases between. The CDR3 loop is CASSLGDAAYEQYF. CDR3 bases: TGTGCCAGCAGCCTTGGGGACGCAGCCTACGAGCAGTACTTC. The whole variable domain, remainder taken from reference TRBV7-9 and TRBJ2-7, is DTGVSQNPRHKITKRGQNVTFRCDPISEHNRLYWYRQTLGQGPEFLTYFQNEAQLEKSRLLSDRFSAERPKGSFSTLEIQRTEQGDSAMYLCASSLGDAAYEQYFGPGTRLTVT.

J is TRBJ2-1 and V is TRBV9, with 7 bases that match TRBD2. Germline V gene lookup returns CDR1 SGDLS and CDR2 YYNGEE. This CDR3 has 17 amino acids. The trim removed 4 bases at V and 1 base at J, leaving 11 bases unmatched. CDR3 bases: TGTGCCAGCAGCCCCCGGACCTGGGGGGGTTCCTACAATGAGCAGTTCTTC. Translation gives CASSPRTWGGSYNEQFF.

This clonotype came up many times. The CDR3 nucleotides read TGCAGTGCTAAACCGGGGACGGACACTGAAGCTTTCTTT. Residues: CSAKPGTDTEAFF. The V gene is TRBV20-1, the J gene TRBJ1-1, with D possibly TRBD1 on 5 matching bases. V was shortened by 4 bases and J by 3 bases, with 12 bases between the two germline ends. The CDR3 covers 13 residues. Germline-derived CDR1 and CDR2 are DFQATT and SNEGSKA (reference sequence).